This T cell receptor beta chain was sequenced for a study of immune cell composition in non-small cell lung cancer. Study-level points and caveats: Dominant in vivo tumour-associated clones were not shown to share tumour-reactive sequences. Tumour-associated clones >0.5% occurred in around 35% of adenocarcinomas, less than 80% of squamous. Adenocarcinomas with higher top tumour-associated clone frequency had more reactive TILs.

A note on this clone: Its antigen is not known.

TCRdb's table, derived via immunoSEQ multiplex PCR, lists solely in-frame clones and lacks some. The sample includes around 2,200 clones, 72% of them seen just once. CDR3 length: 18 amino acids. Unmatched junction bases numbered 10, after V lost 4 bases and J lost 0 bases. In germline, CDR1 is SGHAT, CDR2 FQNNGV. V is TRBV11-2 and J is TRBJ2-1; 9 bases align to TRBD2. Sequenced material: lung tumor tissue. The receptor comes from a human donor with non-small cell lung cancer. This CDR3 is CASSSTLSGSISYNEQFF. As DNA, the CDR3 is TGTGCCAGCAGCTCGACCCTTAGCGGGAGCATCTCCTACAATGAGCAGTTCTTC.